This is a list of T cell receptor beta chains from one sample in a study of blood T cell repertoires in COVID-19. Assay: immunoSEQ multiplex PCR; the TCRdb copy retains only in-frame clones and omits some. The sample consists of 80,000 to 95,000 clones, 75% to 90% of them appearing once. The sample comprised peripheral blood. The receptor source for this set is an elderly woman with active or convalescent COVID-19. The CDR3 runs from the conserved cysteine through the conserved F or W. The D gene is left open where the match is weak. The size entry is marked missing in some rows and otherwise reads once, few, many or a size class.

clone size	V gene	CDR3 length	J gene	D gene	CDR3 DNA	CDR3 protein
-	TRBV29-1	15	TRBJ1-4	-	TGCAGCGTTGAGGCCTCGCAGGGGTTTAATGAAAAACTGTTTTTT	CSVEASQGFNEKLFF
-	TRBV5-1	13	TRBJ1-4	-	TGCGCCAGCATGGGAGGTTCTAATGAAAAACTGTTTTTT	CASMGGSNEKLFF
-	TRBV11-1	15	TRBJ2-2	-	TGTGCCAGCAGTGCTTTCAGGGCGCGGACCGGGGAGCTGTTTTTT	CASSAFRARTGELFF
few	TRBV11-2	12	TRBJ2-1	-	TGTGCCAGCAGCGTAGGGCTAGGTGAGCAGTTCTTC	CASSVGLGEQFF
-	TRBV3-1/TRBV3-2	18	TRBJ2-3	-	TGTGCCAGCAGCCAGAGGGTGGCTAAACAACGGCGCACAGATACGCAGTATTTT	CASSQRVAKQRRTDTQYF
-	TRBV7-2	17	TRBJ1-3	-	TGTGCCAGCAGCTTAGCGGGGGGGAACAGGGCCGGAAACACCATATATTTT	CASSLAGGNRAGNTIYF
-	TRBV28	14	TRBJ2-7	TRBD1	TGTGCCAGCAGTACCCGACAGGGAAGCAACGAGCAGTACTTC	CASSTRQGSNEQYF
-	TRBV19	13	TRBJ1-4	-	TGTGCCAGTAGTATCACAGGGAATGAAAAACTGTTTTTT	CASSITGNEKLFF
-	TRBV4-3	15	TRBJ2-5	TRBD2	TGCGCCAGCAGCCAGCAACTAGCGGGAGGGGAGACCCAGTACTTC	CASSQQLAGGETQYF
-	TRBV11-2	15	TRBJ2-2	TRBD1	TGTGCCAGCAGCGCGGGACAGGGGTTATCCGGGGAGCTGTTTTTT	CASSAGQGLSGELFF
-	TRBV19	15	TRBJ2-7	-	TGTGCCAGTAGTATAGGTTCTAGCCCTCGGAACGAGCAGTACTTC	CASSIGSSPRNEQYF
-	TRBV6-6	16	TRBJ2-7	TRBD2	TGTGCCAGCAGTTACTCTTGGGGAACTAGCGGCTACGAGCAGTACTTC	CASSYSWGTSGYEQYF
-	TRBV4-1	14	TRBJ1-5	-	TGCGCCAGCAGCCAAGATTCACGGGATCAGCCCCAGCATTTT	CASSQDSRDQPQHF
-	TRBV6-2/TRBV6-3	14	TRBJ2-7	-	TGTGCCAGCAGTTACTCGATACGGGGTTACGAGCAGTACTTC	CASSYSIRGYEQYF
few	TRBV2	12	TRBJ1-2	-	TGTGCCAGCAGTGGATCTATCTATGGCTACACCTTC	CASSGSIYGYTF
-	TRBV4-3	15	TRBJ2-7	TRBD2	TGCGCCAGCAGCCCTCAGCAACTAGCGTCTAGCGAGCAGTACTTC	CASSPQQLASSEQYF
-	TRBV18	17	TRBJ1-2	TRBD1	TGTGCCAGCTCACCGCTCAACTTACAGGGGTCCTACTATGGCTACACCTTC	CASSPLNLQGSYYGYTF
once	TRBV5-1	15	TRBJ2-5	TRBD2	TGCGCCAGCAGCTCCACCGGGGGGGGTCAAGAGACCCAGTACTTC	CASSSTGGGQETQYF
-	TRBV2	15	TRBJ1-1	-	TGTGCCAGCAGTGAACTTCAGGGCTGGAACACTGAAGCTTTCTTT	CASSELQGWNTEAFF
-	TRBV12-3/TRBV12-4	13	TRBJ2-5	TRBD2	TGTGCCAGCAGTTTGGGGAGGGCTGAGACCCAGTACTTC	CASSLGRAETQYF
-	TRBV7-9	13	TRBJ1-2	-	TGTGCCAGCATCCTTACTTCTGGCTATGGCTACACCTTC	CASILTSGYGYTF
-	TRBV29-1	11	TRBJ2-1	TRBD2	TGCAGCGTTGGGGGAGGGAATGAGCAGTTCTTC	CSVGGGNEQFF
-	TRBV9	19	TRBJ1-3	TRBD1	TGTGCCAGCAGCGTATCAACATCAGGACAGGCCCTCTCTGGAAACACCATATATTTT	CASSVSTSGQALSGNTIYF
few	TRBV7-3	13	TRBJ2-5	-	TGTGCCAGCAGCCGCGGGACGGAGGAGACCCAGTACTTC	CASSRGTEETQYF
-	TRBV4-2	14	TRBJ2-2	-	TGTGCCAGCAGCCAAGAAGTCGGCACCGGGGAGCTGTTTTTT	CASSQEVGTGELFF
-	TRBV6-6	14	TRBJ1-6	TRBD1	TGTGCCAGCAGTTTCACAGGGGGGCATTCACCCCTCCACTTT	CASSFTGGHSPLHF
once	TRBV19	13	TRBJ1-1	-	TGTGCCAGTACATACAGGGATGACACTGAAGCTTTCTTT	CASTYRDDTEAFF
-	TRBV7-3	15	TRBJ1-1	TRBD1	TGTGCCGGATGGACAGGGCCGAACCCCCCCACTGAAGCTTTCTTT	CAGWTGPNPPTEAFF
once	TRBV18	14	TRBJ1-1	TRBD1	TGTGCCAGCTCACCCGATCGACAGGGGTTGGCGGCTTTCTTT	CASSPDRQGLAAFF
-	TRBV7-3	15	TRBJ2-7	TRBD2	TGTGCCAGCAGCTTATCAGCTAGCGGGGCCTACGAGCAGTACTTC	CASSLSASGAYEQYF